This entry features one TCR beta chain sequence. Its cognate antigen is unknown. This CDR3 spans 17 amino acids. V was shortened by 0 bases and J by 0 bases, with 12 bases between the two germline ends. The germline V gene has CDR1 KGHSH and CDR2 LQKENI. The sample is drawn from a study of cytomegalovirus exposure and HLA in healthy donors. Notes on the study in general: Across HLA loci, a later analysis found differing TCR association rates, with DRB1 most and HLA-C fewest. Relative to the roughly 700-donor mean, N-insertions were reportedly fewer in an Asian-associated ancestry cluster in a later analysis.

PCR used 60 Vbeta primers and 13 Jbeta primers. The repertoire was sequenced with immunoSEQ multiplex PCR; TCRdb's copy has only in-frame clones and lacks some. In the table there are nearly 200,000 clones, 70% to 80% of which are singletons. The rearrangement joins TRBV18 to TRBJ1-3, with TRBD1 as a possible D gene (5 bases). Sequencing was done on a sample of PBMCs. The TCR sequence derives from a male donor in good health and CMV-seropositive. The CDR3 sequence is CASSPPSTGVSGNTIYF. CDR3 coding DNA: TGTGCCAGCTCACCACCTTCAACAGGAGTCTCTGGAAACACCATATATTTT.